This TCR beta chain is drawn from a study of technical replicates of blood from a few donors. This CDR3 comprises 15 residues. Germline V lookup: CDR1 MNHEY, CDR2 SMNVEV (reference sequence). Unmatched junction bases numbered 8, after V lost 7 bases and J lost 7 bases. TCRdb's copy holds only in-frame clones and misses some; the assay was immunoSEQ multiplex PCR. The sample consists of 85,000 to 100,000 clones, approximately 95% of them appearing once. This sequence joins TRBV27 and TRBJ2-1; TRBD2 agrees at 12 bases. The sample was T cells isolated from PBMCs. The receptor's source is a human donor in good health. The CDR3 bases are TGTGCCAGCAAACCTCTAGCGGGGGGGAGTAATGAGCAGTTCTTC. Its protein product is CASKPLAGGSNEQFF.